This T cell receptor (beta chain) was documented in a study of CXCR3 chemokines and chemotherapy response in bladder cancer. This clonotype was counted ten times or more. TCRdb itself ran the PCR reads through MiXCR, one entry per CDR3 protein. This table holds under 3,000 distinct CDR3 sequences, about 17% found once. The germline CDR1 and CDR2 sequences are SGDLS and YYNGEE. This CDR3 contains 15 residues. V was pared by 4 bases and J by 7 bases, with 18 bases between. The chain joins TRBV9 to TRBJ1-5, with a tentative D call TRBD1 (6 bases). The sample was gathered from a patient whose treatment included neoadjuvant chemotherapy. This clonotype was sampled from a human donor with bladder cancer that responded to neoadjuvant chemotherapy. CDR3 DNA: TGTGCCAGCAGCATACCAATCAGGGGTAGACAGCCCCAGCATTTT. Translating gives CASSIPIRGRQPQHF.